These 12 T cell receptor beta chains came from one sample sequenced in a study of blood T cell repertoires in COVID-19. Here immunoSEQ multiplex PCR was the method, and the copy in TCRdb shows in-frame clones only, minus some. This sample has roughly 350,000 clones; roughly nine tenths occur once, and the top ten carry about a fifth. Sample: PBMCs or T cells enriched from blood (not recorded which). The receptors here all came from a woman aged 25 to 39 who had recovered from COVID-19.

The rearrangement uses TRBV18 and TRBJ2-3; D is perhaps TRBD1 (6 bases). Per germline, CDR1 KGHSH and CDR2 LQKENI. Trimming took 6 bases from V and 4 from J, leaving 14 bases between them. This CDR3 is built from 14 residues. The CDR3: CASSYRDAADTQYF. The CDR3 coding sequence is TGTGCCAGCTCGTACAGGGACGCGGCAGATACGCAGTATTTT. Complete variable domain (other parts from reference TRBV18 and TRBJ2-3): NAGVMQNPRHLVRRRGQEARLRCSPMKGHSHVYWYRQLPEEGLKFMVYLQKENIIDESGMPKERFSAEFPKEGPSILRIQQVVRGDSAAYFCASSYRDAADTQYFGPGTRLTVL.

V and J are TRBV27 and TRBJ1-6, with 9 bases lining up with TRBD1. The CDR3 totals 16 residues. Germline values: CDR1 MNHEY, CDR2 SMNVEV (reference sequence). V trimming: 7 bases; J trimming: 2 bases; junction bases outside the gene matches: 6. The CDR3 here is CASTRTGDTYNSPLHF. CDR3 bases: TGTGCCAGCACCAGGACAGGGGACACCTATAATTCACCCCTCCACTTT.

For this clone: One end of the junction fails to match germline, which may point to a read error. Within the sample, other DNA sequences also encode this same CDR3. The V call is TRBV7-2, the J call TRBJ2-3, with 10 bases identical to TRBD1. This CDR3 has 14 residues. The germline CDR1 and CDR2 sequences are SGHTA and FQGNSA. The CDR3 DNA is TGTGCCAGCAGTTTAGGACAGGGGGCAGATACGCAGTATTTT. Encoded protein: CASSLGQGADTQYF.

This clone was counted a few times. This chain links TRBV15 with TRBJ2-3; TRBD2 matches at 9 bases. J lost 4 bases, V lost 0 bases, and 17 bases had no gene match. Germline-derived CDR1 and CDR2 are LNHNV and YYDKDF (reference sequence). The CDR3 loop spans 20 amino acids. The chain's CDR3 is CATSRDLPWGSGSGADTQYF. The CDR3 coding sequence is TGTGCCACCAGCAGAGATCTCCCCTGGGGTAGCGGGAGTGGTGCAGATACGCAGTATTTT.

The chain carries TRBV2 and TRBJ2-7; 9 bases match TRBD1. The trim removed 6 bases at V and 2 bases at J, leaving 8 bases unmatched. CDR1 is SNHLY, CDR2 FYNNEI, per germline. This CDR3 contains 15 residues. This CDR3 reads CASRSGTGFPYEQYF. CDR3 DNA sequence: TGTGCCAGCAGGTCCGGGACAGGGTTTCCCTACGAGCAGTACTTC.

The chain employs TRBV9 and TRBJ2-7, with 7 bases fitting TRBD1. The V and J ends lost 0 bases and 3 bases, in that order; junction bases with no gene match: 3. The germline gives CDR1 SGDLS, CDR2 YYNGEE. The CDR3 sequence is 14 residues long. CDR3 in DNA: TGTGCCAGCAGCGTAGGGGGACAGAACTACGAGCAGTACTTC. It yields the protein CASSVGGQNYEQYF.

The chain recombines TRBV11-2 with TRBJ2-7; D remains unclear. The germline V gene encodes CDR1 SGHAT and CDR2 FQNNGV. V shed 6 bases and J shed 3 bases, with 9 bases lying between them. CDR3 size: 12 residues. The CDR3 loop is CASRVFGYEQYF. CDR3 DNA: TGTGCCAGCAGAGTATTCGGCTACGAGCAGTACTTC.

This clone was seen only once. The chain employs TRBV7-2 and TRBJ2-1; 7 nucleotides align to TRBD2. J lost 8 bases, V lost 1 base, and 8 bases had no gene match. This CDR3 is built from 15 residues. Germline lookup yields CDR1 SGHTA and CDR2 FQGNSA. CDR3 nucleotide sequence: TGTGCCAGCAGCTTAGAGCTCGGGAGGAAAGATGAGCAGTTCTTC. This sequence encodes CASSLELGRKDEQFF.

This chain joins TRBV28 and TRBJ2-7; TRBD2 might be the D (6 bases). Germline values: CDR1 MDHEN, CDR2 SYDVKM. V dropped 4 bases and J dropped 4 bases, with 20 bases sitting between them. The CDR3 totals 16 residues. This CDR3 reads CASSSTGTRRLYEQYF. The DNA of the CDR3 is TGTGCCAGCAGTTCGACTGGGACTCGGAGGTTGTACGAGCAGTACTTC.

This chain connects TRBV27 to TRBJ2-7; possible D gene TRBD1, 5 bases. The V gene's germline CDR1 is MNHEY and CDR2 SMNVEV (reference sequence). The CDR3 spans 14 residues. Trimming removed 3 bases at V and 3 bases at J, with 12 bases between. CDR3 residues: CASSLIQGLYEQYF. The CDR3 DNA reads as TGTGCCAGCAGTTTGATTCAGGGTCTCTACGAGCAGTACTTC.

V usage is TRBV6-2 or TRBV6-3 and J usage is TRBJ2-3; D possibly corresponds to TRBD2 (5 bases). CDR1 and CDR2 from the germline V gene are MNHEY and SVGEGT. There are 14 residues in the CDR3. V was pared by 3 bases and J by 2 bases, with 9 bases between. CDR3 nucleotide sequence: TGTGCCAGCAGTTATGCGGGTCTCACAGATACGCAGTATTTT. It translates to CASSYAGLTDTQYF.

The V gene is TRBV3-1 (or the pseudogene TRBV3-2), the J gene TRBJ2-7; no reliable D call. This CDR3 contains 10 residues. Germline CDR1 LGHDT, CDR2 YNNKEL (reference sequence). The ends were cut back, 4 bases at V and 10 bases at J, with 8 bases in the middle. Here the CDR3 DNA reads TGTGCCAGCAGCCGCCCACAACAGTACTTC. Residues: CASSRPQQYF.